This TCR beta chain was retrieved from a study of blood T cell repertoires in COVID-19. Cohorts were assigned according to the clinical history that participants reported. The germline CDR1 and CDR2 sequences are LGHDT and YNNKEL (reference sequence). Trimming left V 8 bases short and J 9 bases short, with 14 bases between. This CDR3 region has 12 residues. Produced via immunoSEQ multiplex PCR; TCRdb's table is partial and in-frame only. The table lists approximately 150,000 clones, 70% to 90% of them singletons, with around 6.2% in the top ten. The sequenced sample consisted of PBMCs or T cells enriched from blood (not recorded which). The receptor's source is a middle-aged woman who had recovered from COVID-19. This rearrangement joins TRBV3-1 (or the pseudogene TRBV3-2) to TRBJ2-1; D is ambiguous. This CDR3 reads CASRLPTGEQFF. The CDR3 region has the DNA TGTGCCAGCCGGCTCCCCACGGGTGAGCAGTTCTTC.